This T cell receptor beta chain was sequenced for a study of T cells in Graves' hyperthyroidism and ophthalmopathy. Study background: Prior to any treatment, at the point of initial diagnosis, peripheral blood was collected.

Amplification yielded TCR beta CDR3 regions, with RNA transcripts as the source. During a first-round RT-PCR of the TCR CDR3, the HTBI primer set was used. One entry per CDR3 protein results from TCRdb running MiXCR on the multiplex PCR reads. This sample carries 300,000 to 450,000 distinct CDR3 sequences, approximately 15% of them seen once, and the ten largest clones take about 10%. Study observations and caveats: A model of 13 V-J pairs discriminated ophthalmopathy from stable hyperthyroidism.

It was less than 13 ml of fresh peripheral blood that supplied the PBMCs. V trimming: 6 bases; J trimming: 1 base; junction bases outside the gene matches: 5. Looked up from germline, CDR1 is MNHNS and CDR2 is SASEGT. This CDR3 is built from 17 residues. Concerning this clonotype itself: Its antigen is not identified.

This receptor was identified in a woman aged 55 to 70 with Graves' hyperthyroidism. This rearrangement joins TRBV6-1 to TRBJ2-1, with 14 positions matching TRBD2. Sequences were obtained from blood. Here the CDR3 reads CASSGTSGSWSYNEQFF. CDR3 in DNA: TGTGCCAGCAGCGGGACTAGCGGGAGTTGGTCCTACAATGAGCAGTTCTTC.